The 9 T cell receptor beta chains given below trace back to one sample, sequenced in a study of T cells in Graves' hyperthyroidism and ophthalmopathy. TCR beta CDR3 region amplification was performed from RNA transcripts. First-round RT-PCR with HTBI primers amplified the TCR CDR3 region. TCRdb fed the multiplex PCR reads into MiXCR, producing one record per CDR3 protein. The top ten hold more than 15% of the sample, which has about 560,000 distinct CDR3 sequences, roughly 17% seen once. What was sequenced was blood. The receptors originated from a woman aged 18-29 years with Graves' hyperthyroidism.

The V and J genes are TRBV28 and TRBJ2-7; 11 nucleotides match TRBD1. The CDR3 runs 17 residues. CDR1 is MDHEN and CDR2 is SYDVKM in the germline V gene. The V and J ends lost 5 bases and 2 bases, in that order; junction bases with no gene match: 11. In DNA, the CDR3 is TGTGCCAGCAGTCCACCGGACAGGGGGCGCATCACCTACGAGCAGTACTTC. As protein: CASSPPDRGRITYEQYF.

V is TRBV27 and J is TRBJ2-5; 13 nucleotides line up with TRBD2. The CDR3 totals 15 residues. Germline CDR1 reads MNHEY; CDR2 reads SMNVEV (reference sequence). Trimming took 6 bases from V and 5 from J; bases not matched to a gene: 6. CDR3 amino acids: CASRGLAGPRETQYF. The CDR3 DNA reads as TGTGCCAGCAGGGGACTAGCGGGGCCCCGGGAGACCCAGTACTTC.

In its sample, this clonotype was seen a few times. The chain links TRBV7-9 to TRBJ2-7; 9 positions agree with TRBD2. J gave up 2 bases and V 5 bases, and 7 bases lay outside the gene matches. Germline V lookup: CDR1 SEHNR, CDR2 FQNEAQ (reference sequence). CDR3 length: 15 residues. The CDR3 spells CASSLQRGAAYEQYF. CDR3 DNA: TGTGCCAGCAGCCTTCAGCGGGGGGCGGCCTACGAGCAGTACTTC. Together with reference TRBV7-9 and TRBJ2-7, the CDR3 gives the full variable domain: DTGVSQNPRHKITKRGQNVTFRCDPISEHNRLYWYRQTLGQGPEFLTYFQNEAQLEKSRLLSDRFSAERPKGSFSTLEIQRTEQGDSAMYLCASSLQRGAAYEQYFGPGTRLTVT.

This clonotype was recorded at least ten times. This chain joins TRBV6-1 and TRBJ1-1; 7 nucleotides agree with TRBD1. With 1 base clipped from V and 8 bases from J, the junction kept 7 bases outside the gene matches. Germline CDR1 is MNHNS and CDR2 is SASEGT. CDR3 length: 14 residues. CDR3 bases: TGTGCCAGCAGTGAAGTGGGTGGGACAGTCGAAGCTTTCTTT. Its protein product is CASSEVGGTVEAFF.

The table lists this clonotype with many counts. The rearrangement joins TRBV2 to TRBJ2-3, with a possible D match to TRBD2 (6 bases). V lost 7 bases and J lost 2, with 22 bases in between. Germline CDR1 is SNHLY and CDR2 is FYNNEI. The CDR3 runs 17 residues. CDR3 amino acids: CASIGVRGRRFTDTQYF. In DNA form, the CDR3 reads TGTGCCAGCATAGGAGTGCGGGGCCGACGGTTCACAGATACGCAGTATTTT.

This clonotype was counted a few times. The chain uses TRBV19 and TRBJ2-2; D is possibly TRBD2 (6 bases). This CDR3 is built from 16 residues. Looked up from germline, CDR1 is LNHDA and CDR2 is SQIVND (reference sequence). Trimming removed 10 bases from V and 6 bases from J, with 24 bases in between. CDR3 residues: CAIPETGQGGSGELFF. CDR3 coding DNA: TGTGCCATACCGGAAACGGGGCAGGGAGGCTCCGGGGAGCTGTTTTTT.

This clonotype was found a few times. One junction end disagrees with the germline gene, perhaps due to a read error. The chain is built from TRBV6-2 or TRBV6-3 and TRBJ1-1; 7 bases are a match to TRBD1. This CDR3 contains 16 residues. CDR1 MNHEY and CDR2 SVGEGT come from the germline V gene. CDR3 amino acids: CAGRPQGGIGGTEAFF. The CDR3 bases are TGTGCCGGCAGACCCCAGGGGGGAATTGGGGGAACTGAAGCTTTCTTT.

This clonotype appeared many times. This chain connects TRBV2 to TRBJ1-2; no clear D. Germline values: CDR1 SNHLY, CDR2 FYNNEI. This CDR3 spans 12 amino acids. Trimming cost V 7 bases and J 5 bases, with 11 bases left between them. The chain's CDR3 is CASNSPTYGYTF. The CDR3 bases are TGTGCCAGCAACTCTCCAACTTATGGCTACACCTTC.

In its sample, this clonotype was seen a few times. This chain joins TRBV2 and TRBJ2-1, with 7 bases identical to TRBD2. The CDR3 has 13 amino acids. The J segment lost 9 bases and the V segment lost 3 bases, leaving 5 bases of the junction unmatched. Germline CDR1 and CDR2: SNHLY and FYNNEI. The CDR3 region is CASSDERGGEQFF. The CDR3 nucleotides are TGTGCCAGCAGTGACGAGCGGGGTGGTGAGCAGTTCTTC.